This TCR beta chain was sequenced for a study of cytomegalovirus exposure and HLA in healthy donors (dated by TCRdb to between 2016 and 2019). With respect to the entire study: In an earlier analysis of 450 to 750 of the donors, 250 to 350 Gb of sequence data and 117 million unique TCR beta sequences from 180 million or so T cells were reported. An early release covering roughly 640 HLA-typed donors comprised about 300 gigabases of sequencing data and approximately 85 million unique TCR sequences. The genetic ancestry cluster associated with self-reported Caucasian donors included roughly four fifths of the 300 to 450 genotyped donors. The aim of the study was to test whether cataloging public T cell receptors could identify signatures of past pathogen exposure. Using immunosequencing, the study profiled T cell repertoires from 500 to 800 subjects and related those repertoires to cytomegalovirus serostatus. A separate validation cohort of roughly 130 different subjects was used in addition to the roughly 640-subject first cohort. To predict cytomegalovirus infection status, the study brought together high-throughput TCR immunosequencing, statistical association of individual TCRs with disease status, and machine learning. In a later analysis, previously published TCR beta repertoires from 550 to 750 donors were re-analyzed and high-resolution HLA genotyping was added so that TCR occurrence patterns could be studied. The later analysis used no new phenotypic data to find candidate immune exposures, relying instead on TCR beta sequences and their occurrence across donors. To decide whether each TCR beta V gene segment behaved as functional or pseudogenic, an earlier analysis of approximately 620 of the donors relied on high-throughput TCR beta sequencing. Donor age, sex, ethnicity and CMV serostatus were collected together with the repertoire data. Genome-wide SNP genotypes for about 65% of the 666 donors were used in a later genetic analysis, which treated that subset as a discovery cohort. All discovery cohort repertoires had been generated using a single sequencing platform. Both class I and class II loci were covered by HLA typing, at four-digit resolution. Typing coverage varied by locus: 629-630 donors for A, B, C, DRB1 and DQB1; about 520 for DQA1; more than 600 for DPA1; around 450 for DPB1. Several DR-DQ haplotypes were treated as single units for association and clustering because of strong linkage in the cohort. Among over 350 genotyped donors of the cohort, an average of approximately 250,000 unique TCR beta nucleotide sequences were sequenced per donor, around 18% of them non-productive. What the work shows at the level of the full study, not this receptor alone: A total of about 180 TCR beta chains were listed by the study as associated with cytomegalovirus. Presence/absence analyses assumed roughly uniform sequencing depth across donors, an assumption that may not hold. While some public TCRs were present in many individuals, most TCR sequences turned up only very rarely across donors. In a later genetic analysis, a missense DCLRE1C variant was associated with V-gene and J-gene trimming of TCR beta chains, and the association was replicated in an independent cohort. In an earlier analysis of approximately 590 of the donors, most TCR beta V segments appeared in productive rearrangements about 87% or about 30% of the time, broadly matching IMGT annotations. CMV serostatus was the only immune exposure information available for the cohort. In a later analysis, HLA-associated TCR beta chains were found to be more clonally expanded and to have lower generation probabilities than equally common non-associated chains. According to a later analysis, most CMV-associated TCR beta chains appeared to be HLA-restricted, and the HLA associations seemed to be driven largely by CMV exposure. According to a later genetic analysis, donors in an Asian-associated ancestry cluster had fewer N-insertions in productive TCRs than the approximately 710-donor mean. Strong co-occurrence of HLA alleles, especially DR and DQ, made assigning TCR associations to individual alleles difficult. Because the 87-base-pair reads could not distinguish some IMGT-functional V segments, including TRBV6-2 and TRBV6-3, those segments were excluded. In a later analysis, TCR association rates were found to vary across HLA loci, with the most associated TCRs seen for DRB1 alleles and the fewest for HLA-C alleles. A further reported finding was that TCR beta sequences accurately predicted the HLA-A and HLA-B alleles for most subjects in the first cohort. The classifier was reported to diagnose cytomegalovirus status with high specificity and sensitivity in both the original cohort and the validation cohort. In vitro tests confirmed that a few of the cytomegalovirus-associated TCR beta chains recognize cytomegalovirus antigens. Seventeen rarely observed V segments, including chromosome 9 orphons, were excluded from the earlier analysis of some 590 of the donors because counts were too low. Specific HLA alleles were associated with some 15,000 TCR beta sequences at a false discovery rate of 0.05 in a later analysis. According to the authors, the approach could potentially be generalized to other disease states and immunological phenotypes. A cluster of highly shared sequence variants was judged likely to represent a technical artifact of the sequencing pipeline. Because HLA typing was unavailable for some donors at each locus, only the typed subset was used in association tests. Only TCR beta chains were sequenced in this cohort, and the absence of alpha or paired-chain data limited detectable features. According to a later analysis, parvovirus B19, influenza, CMV and Epstein-Barr virus appeared linked to several top co-occurrence clusters. Linkage disequilibrium might explain the correlated functional status among segregating V segments, but an unknown experimental factor could not be excluded.

Remarks on this clone: Its antigen is unknown.

In total, 666 healthy bone marrow donors made up the cohort. All cohort members were sampled while nominally healthy, although unrecorded immune exposures were likely present. The donor tested CMV seronegative and was one of the 352 seronegative cohort members. Each donor provided a peripheral blood sample, and peripheral blood mononuclear cells were used for TCR beta sequencing. Genomic DNA extraction from the blood cell samples was performed with the Qiagen DNeasy Blood Extraction Kit. The germline V gene encodes CDR1 SGHVS and CDR2 FQNEAQ. V drops 1 base and J drops 1 base, leaving 11 bases in between. From its cysteine to its phenylalanine, the CDR3 spans 16 amino acids. The retained sequence is limited to the CDR3, 48 bases, with the frame set at the first base. Libraries came from the immunoSEQ multiplex PCR assay. The multiplex PCR relied on a mix of 60 forward primers for TCR Vbeta segments and 13 reverse primers for TCR Jbeta segments. Amplification of the CDR3 region of rearranged TCR beta genes was performed with a multiplex PCR assay on genomic DNA. The amplified TCR beta libraries were sequenced on the Illumina HiSeq System as 87-base-pair reads. Concerning the study's data processing: A later analysis tallied approximately 87 million unique TCR beta chains across the 600 to 700 repertoires, and approximately 12 million of those chains were shared by two or more donors. Raw reads were error-corrected and collapsed into unique sequences by a nearest-neighbor algorithm in which closely related sequences were merged to remove PCR and sequencing errors. CDR3 sequences were aligned to IMGT reference sequences to assign V, D and J gene segments. For a sequence to be retained, at least a six-nucleotide match to both a V gene segment and a J gene segment was required. A rearrangement was called productive if the CDR3 had no stop codons and remained in frame with V and J, and every other rearrangement was called non-productive. CDR3 was defined by IMGT convention, running from the second conserved V-encoded cysteine to the conserved J-encoded phenylalanine. Sequences without an unambiguous match to a single V gene segment were excluded from the earlier analysis of about 640 of the donors. In an earlier analysis of about 590 of the donors, a V segment was called functional when productive rearrangements were above 56.7%, and segregating when the standard deviation between donors exceeded 5%. A statistical classification framework was built for diagnosing cytomegalovirus status from the catalog of TCR beta chain sequences. V and J gene assignment, in a later analysis, came from comparing TCR nucleotide sequences with IMGT/GENE-DB human TR gene sequences. A later analysis assigned CDR3 sequences and most-parsimonious VDJ recombination scenarios with the TCRdist pipeline. A later analysis defined each TCR beta chain by its CDR3 amino acid sequence plus V-gene family, and excluded reads lacking a unique V-gene family. A later analysis removed 450 to 600 highly shared, low-generation-probability nucleotide sequences to deal with suspected cross-contamination and a sequencing artifact. In a later analysis, a clonal expansion index was calculated for each public chain from normalized within-repertoire ranks of inferred template counts. A later analysis computed generation probabilities with a VDJ recombination model fitted to out-of-frame rearrangements, and checked the results against IGoR. Hypergeometric tests were used in a later analysis to score TCR-TCR, TCR-HLA and TCR-CMV co-occurrence, with a repertoire-size bias correction applied to the TCR pairs. To estimate false discovery rates, a later analysis permuted the HLA or CMV assignments 20 times. In a later analysis, co-occurring TCRs were grouped using DBSCAN, and TCRdist sequence similarity was added for clustering within HLA-allele-positive subsets. For co-occurrence clustering, repertoires with fewer than 30,000 or more than 120,000 public chains were excluded, along with roughly 5 repertoires with anomalous nucleotide sharing. In its TCRdb copy, this immuneACCESS table keeps in-frame sequences only and misses some clones. Where compared with another copy, unresolved V genes explain less than half of these, and the others have no known cause. V and J calls and clone size come straight from that table; D and trimming were deduced from the DNA. The sample table on file contains 60,000 or so clones. The top ten constitute 2.1% of the sample.

The specimen was PBMCs. The TCR comes from a woman aged 18-29 years in good health and CMV-seronegative. The sequence joins TRBV7-8 to TRBJ2-1; a tentative D match to TRBD1 spans 6 bases. The nucleotides read TGTGCCAGCAGCTTAGAGCCAGGGGCATCCTACAATGAGCAGTTCTTC. This encodes CASSLEPGASYNEQFF.